A single sample is the source of the 30 T cell receptor beta chains below, sequenced in a study of cytotoxic CD8 clonotypes in ibrutinib-treated CLL. Repertoires were generated with immunoSEQ multiplex PCR, while TCRdb's copy carries only in-frame clones and drops some. The sample lists approximately 200,000 clones; about 72% were seen once. The source material was PBMCs, sampled after 24 months of ibrutinib treatment. The source of these receptors is a human donor with chronic lymphocytic leukemia.

The chain carries TRBV6-1 and TRBJ1-2; TRBD1 matches 7 bases. This CDR3 contains 12 residues. Germline CDR1 is MNHNS and CDR2 is SASEGT. Trimming at V came to 7 bases and at J to 8 bases, leaving 7 bases not matched to a gene. The CDR3 DNA follows: TGTGCCAGCAATGGCAGGGGGGAAGGCTACACCTTC. Translated: CASNGRGEGYTF.

The CDR3, as DNA: TGCGCCAGCAGCCAAGGTTTTCGAGTCCGGGAGGTGTTCACCGGGGAGCTGTTTTTT. Its translation is CASSQGFRVREVFTGELFF. The rearrangement links TRBV4-3 to TRBJ2-2; 7 positions agree with TRBD2. From germline, CDR1 is LGHNA and CDR2 YSLEER. This CDR3 is built from 19 residues. Trimming took 1 base from V and 4 from J; bases not matched to a gene: 15.

This clone was picked up a small number of times. This rearrangement joins TRBV5-1 to TRBJ1-2; tentatively, D is TRBD1 (5 bases). Looked up from germline, CDR1 is SGHRS and CDR2 is YFSETQ. The CDR3 contains 16 residues. With 3 bases removed from V and 0 bases from J, the gap between germline ends came to 15 bases. The CDR3 DNA sequence: TGCGCCAGCAGCTCTGGGCGTGGGGCCCCTAACTATGGCTACACCTTC. Amino acid sequence: CASSSGRGAPNYGYTF.

The chain joins TRBV18 to TRBJ2-1; no firm D call. The CDR3 has 16 residues. Germline V gene data show CDR1 as KGHSH and CDR2 as LQKENI. Trimming removed 3 bases at V and 4 bases at J, with 16 bases between. The DNA of the CDR3 is TGTGCCAGCTCACCTGCGGTCCCTTCAAGATACAATGAGCAGTTCTTC. Translating gives CASSPAVPSRYNEQFF.

In this sample, this clone turned up a few times. This same CDR3 is encoded by further DNA sequences in the sample. The rearrangement joins TRBV18 to TRBJ2-7, with no clear D. V was clipped by 5 bases and J by 3 bases, with 5 bases between them. This CDR3 has 11 amino acids. Germline V gene lookup returns CDR1 KGHSH and CDR2 LQKENI. The CDR3 is CASSSDYEQYF. CDR3 in DNA: TGTGCCAGCTCATCCGACTACGAGCAGTACTTC.

V usage is TRBV6-4 and J usage is TRBJ2-3, with a weak D call TRBD2 (6 bases). Germline loops: CDR1 MRHNA, CDR2 SNTAGT. This CDR3 has 14 amino acids. V lost 3 bases to trimming and J lost 4 bases, with 11 bases between them. In nucleotides, the CDR3 is TGTGCCAGCAGTGAATTTCTAGCGTCAGATACGCAGTATTTT. Protein: CASSEFLASDTQYF.

The V gene is TRBV4-1, the J gene TRBJ1-2; maybe TRBD1 (5 bases). The CDR3 runs 14 residues. The V gene lost 3 bases and the J gene lost 5 bases, with 13 bases spanning the gap. Germline CDR1 and CDR2: MGHRA and YSYEKL. The CDR3 reads CASSQDTAGYGYTF. CDR3 nucleotide sequence: TGCGCCAGCAGCCAGGACACAGCCGGTTATGGCTACACCTTC.

The chain recombines TRBV6-5 with TRBJ2-7, with a tentative D call TRBD1 (5 bases). CDR3 size: 11 residues. Trimming pared 2 bases from V and 7 bases from J, leaving 6 bases between. Germline assignment: CDR1 MNHEY and CDR2 SVGAGI. Here the CDR3 reads CASSYRQEQYF. The CDR3 bases are TGTGCCAGCAGTTACAGACAGGAGCAGTACTTC.

The genes are TRBV4-3 and TRBJ1-1; the D gene is possibly TRBD1 (5 bases). The V end lost 0 bases, the J end lost 4 bases, and 15 bases lay between the germline ends. Germline V gene sequence: CDR1 LGHNA, CDR2 YSLEER. The CDR3 runs 16 residues. Here the CDR3 reads CASSQDHRLLGTEAFF. The DNA of the CDR3 is TGCGCCAGCAGCCAAGACCACAGGTTGTTGGGCACTGAAGCTTTCTTT.

This clone was counted between two and nine times. The rearrangement joins TRBV9 to TRBJ1-4; the D is unclear. The CDR3 is made up of 14 amino acids. V lost 4 bases, J lost 8 bases, and 15 bases lay in between. Germline loops: CDR1 SGDLS, CDR2 YYNGEE. This chain's CDR3 is CASSFGVEGEKLFF. As DNA, the CDR3 is TGTGCCAGCAGCTTCGGGGTAGAAGGCGAAAAACTGTTTTTT.

V usage is TRBV4-1 and J usage is TRBJ2-7; D is perhaps TRBD1 (6 bases). Germline CDR1 reads MGHRA; CDR2 reads YSYEKL. The CDR3 runs 13 residues. V was clipped by 2 bases and J by 9 bases, with 14 bases between them. The CDR3: CASSQTSGDRQYF. The CDR3 DNA is TGCGCCAGCAGCCAAACCTCAGGGGATCGGCAGTACTTC.

The chain links TRBV5-1 to TRBJ2-1; 8 bases fit TRBD1. V shed 0 bases and J 4 bases; nucleotides not matched to a gene: 6. The CDR3 runs 16 residues. Germline V gene sequence: CDR1 SGHRS, CDR2 YFSETQ. CDR3 nucleotides: TGCGCCAGCAGCTTGGCCAGGACAGGGAGATACAATGAGCAGTTCTTC. Residues: CASSLARTGRYNEQFF. The whole variable domain, filled in from reference TRBV5-1 and TRBJ2-1, reads KAGVTQTPRYLIKTRGQQVTLSCSPISGHRSVSWYQQTPGQGLQFLFEYFSETQRNKGNFPGRFSGRQFSNSRSEMNVSTLELGDSALYLCASSLARTGRYNEQFFGPGTRLTVL.

This chain joins TRBV5-1 and TRBJ1-3; 7 bases are a match to TRBD1. With V trimmed by 6 bases and J by 2 bases, 8 bases remained unmatched. CDR1 SGHRS and CDR2 YFSETQ come from the germline V gene. The CDR3 is 15 residues long. CDR3 amino acids: CASTSGQLAGNTIYF. The DNA for the CDR3 is TGCGCCAGCACTTCGGGACAGCTCGCTGGAAACACCATATATTTT.

This clone was seen just once. The V and J genes are TRBV4-3 and TRBJ1-2; weak D call: TRBD1 (6 bases). This CDR3 region has 15 residues. CDR1 is LGHNA, CDR2 YSLEER, per germline. V lost 6 bases to trimming and J lost 4 bases, with 18 bases between them. The CDR3 loop is CASSPSPGGGYGYTF. The CDR3 DNA sequence: TGCGCCAGCAGTCCCTCGCCGGGGGGCGGCTATGGCTACACCTTC.

The CDR3 DNA reads TGTGCCAGCAGCTGGGGACGTAACTATGGCTACACCTTC. Translating gives CASSWGRNYGYTF. J is TRBJ1-2 and V is TRBV5-4; tentative D call: TRBD1 (5 bases). Germline V lookup: CDR1 SGHNT, CDR2 YYREEE (reference sequence). The CDR3 sequence is 13 residues long. Deletions cut 3 bases from V and 1 base from J, with 7 bases between.

The genes are TRBV7-9 and TRBJ1-2; D unresolved. CDR1 is SEHNR and CDR2 is FQNEAQ in the germline V gene (reference sequence). Trimming took 3 bases from V and 3 from J, leaving 5 bases between them. This CDR3 contains 12 residues. The CDR3: CASSFGDYGYTF. The CDR3 DNA sequence: TGTGCCAGCAGCTTCGGGGACTATGGCTACACCTTC.

The chain couples TRBV5-1 to TRBJ2-2; no reliable D call. The CDR3 is made up of 17 amino acids. Per germline, CDR1 SGHRS and CDR2 YFSETQ. V was pared by 0 bases and J by 0 bases, with 12 bases between. Here the CDR3 DNA reads TGCGCCAGCAGCTTGGCCCTAGGCAGCGCGAACACCGGGGAGCTGTTTTTT. Encoded protein: CASSLALGSANTGELFF. The whole variable domain, filled in from reference TRBV5-1 and TRBJ2-2, reads KAGVTQTPRYLIKTRGQQVTLSCSPISGHRSVSWYQQTPGQGLQFLFEYFSETQRNKGNFPGRFSGRQFSNSRSEMNVSTLELGDSALYLCASSLALGSANTGELFFGEGSRLTVL.

J is TRBJ1-4 and V is TRBV30; maybe TRBD1 (5 bases). V shed 2 bases and J shed 8 bases, with 9 bases lying between them. Germline CDR1 GTSNPN, CDR2 SVGIG (reference sequence). CDR3 length: 12 residues. DNA for the CDR3: TGTGCCTGGAGTCCAGGGAGGGAAAAACTGTTTTTT. It translates to CAWSPGREKLFF. The variable domain in full, with the rest retrieved from reference TRBV30 and TRBJ1-4, is SQTIHQWPATLVQPVGSPLSLECTVEGTSNPNLYWYRQAAGRGLQLLFYSVGIGQISSEVPQNLSASRPQDRQFILSSKKLLLSDSGFYLCAWSPGREKLFFGSGTQLSVL.

The V call is TRBV27, the J call TRBJ2-6, with D unresolved. Deletions cut 3 bases from V and 0 bases from J, with 12 bases between. CDR3 length equals 17 residues. CDR1 is MNHEY, CDR2 SMNVEV, per germline (reference sequence). CDR3 sequence reads: CASSLIDPDSGANVLTF. The CDR3 nucleotides are TGTGCCAGCAGTTTGATCGACCCGGACTCTGGGGCCAACGTCCTGACTTTC.

This chain connects TRBV5-1 to TRBJ2-1, with a possible D match to TRBD2 (6 bases). Germline CDR1 SGHRS, CDR2 YFSETQ. V gave up 4 bases and J gave up 5 bases, with 13 bases separating them. The CDR3 consists of 14 residues. Here the CDR3 DNA reads TGCGCCAGCAGCCCCGAGATAGCGGACAATGAGCAGTTCTTC. Translation: CASSPEIADNEQFF.

This clone was observed a few times. The chain is built from TRBV29-1 and TRBJ2-1; D is possibly TRBD2 (5 bases). There are 12 residues in the CDR3. Germline V gene sequence: CDR1 SQVTM, CDR2 ANQGSEA. V was pared by 3 bases and J by 9 bases, with 12 bases between. CDR3 bases: TGCAGCGTTGAGACACTAGTCAGTGAGCAGTTCTTC. The encoded protein is CSVETLVSEQFF.

The chain links TRBV28 to TRBJ2-7; D tentatively fits TRBD1 or TRBD2 (8 bases each). CDR1 MDHEN and CDR2 SYDVKM come from the germline V gene. This CDR3 region has 15 residues. Trimming stripped 6 bases from V and 3 bases from J, with 18 bases between. The CDR3 sequence: CASSAAGDRYYEQYF. Written as DNA, the CDR3 is TGTGCCAGCAGCGCAGCGGGGGACAGGTACTACGAGCAGTACTTC.

This clone was counted a few times. V and J are TRBV19 and TRBJ1-2; a weak D match, TRBD1 (5 bases). Germline loops: CDR1 LNHDA, CDR2 SQIVND (reference sequence). There are 15 residues in the CDR3. With 4 bases removed from V and 0 bases from J, the gap between germline ends came to 12 bases. The CDR3 DNA follows: TGTGCCAGTAGTAAAGACAGAGCACCTAACTATGGCTACACCTTC. Amino acids: CASSKDRAPNYGYTF. The full variable domain, completed using reference TRBV19 and TRBJ1-2, is DGGITQSPKYLFRKEGQNVTLSCEQNLNHDAMYWYRQDPGQGLRLIYYSQIVNDFQKGDIAEGYSVSREKKESFPLTVTSAQKNPTAFYLCASSKDRAPNYGYTFGSGTRLTVV.

A few counts support this clone. This sequence joins TRBV19 and TRBJ2-7; D is perhaps TRBD1 (5 bases). Germline V gene lookup returns CDR1 LNHDA and CDR2 SQIVND (reference sequence). This CDR3 is built from 15 residues. V lost 4 bases to trimming and J lost 0 bases, with 13 bases between them. In DNA, the CDR3 is TGTGCCAGTAGTACATCCGGACAAACCTCCTACGAGCAGTACTTC. Translated, it gives CASSTSGQTSYEQYF.

The chain couples TRBV6-5 to TRBJ2-7, with D possibly being TRBD2 (6 bases). The CDR3 has 13 amino acids. The germline V gene has CDR1 MNHEY and CDR2 SVGAGI. Trimming pared 2 bases from V and 7 bases from J, leaving 12 bases between. The CDR3 reads CASSYRPGLEQYF. As DNA, the CDR3 is TGTGCCAGCAGTTACCGGCCGGGACTGGAGCAGTACTTC.

The rearrangement joins TRBV5-1 to TRBJ2-7; possibly TRBD1 or TRBD2 for D (5 bases each). V was shortened by 4 bases and J by 2 bases, with 16 bases between the two germline ends. The length of the CDR3 is 15 residues. Germline lookup yields CDR1 SGHRS and CDR2 YFSETQ. CDR3 amino acids: CASSKTATIAYEQYF. The CDR3 bases are TGCGCCAGCAGCAAGACAGCGACTATTGCCTACGAGCAGTACTTC.

CDR3 loop: CASSVEDTHYEQYF. Here the CDR3 DNA reads TGTGCCAGCAGCGTAGAGGACACACACTACGAGCAGTACTTC. The rearrangement uses TRBV9 and TRBJ2-7; D might be TRBD1 (5 bases). Looked up from germline, CDR1 is SGDLS and CDR2 is YYNGEE. V was trimmed by 0 bases and J by 3 bases, leaving 10 bases between them. The CDR3 extends over 14 amino acids.

V usage is TRBV14 and J usage is TRBJ2-5; D is unclear. CDR3 length: 14 residues. Per the germline V gene, CDR1 is SGHDN and CDR2 is FVKESK. With 0 bases removed from V and 5 bases from J, the gap between germline ends came to 10 bases. Here the CDR3 reads CASSQDYGRETQYF. CDR3 in DNA: TGTGCCAGCAGCCAAGATTACGGCCGGGAGACCCAGTACTTC.

At least ten counts were recorded for this clone. The chain is built from TRBV27 and TRBJ2-7, with 9 nucleotides matching TRBD1. CDR1 is MNHEY and CDR2 is SMNVEV in the germline V gene (reference sequence). J lost 8 bases, V lost 4 bases, and 12 bases had no gene match. There are 15 residues in the CDR3. CDR3 nucleotide sequence: TGTGCCAGCAGTTACACCCACCGGGACAGGGTAAAGCAGTACTTC. Protein product: CASSYTHRDRVKQYF.

The chain is built from TRBV5-7 and TRBJ1-3; D call uncertain. TRBV5-7 belongs to the ORF category, with a function that is uncertain. The CDR3 is made up of 17 amino acids. V was trimmed by 3 bases and J by 0 bases, leaving 16 bases between them. In DNA, the CDR3 is TGTGCCAGCAGCTCCCCCCCGAGGCGGCTCTCTGGAAACACCATATATTTT. This sequence encodes CASSSPPRRLSGNTIYF.